A selection of T cell receptor beta chains follows, all from one sample in a study of T-cell memory formation after mild COVID-19. MiXCR was run by TCRdb on the 5' RACE reads, yielding one entry per CDR3 protein. This sample has some 100,000 distinct CDR3 sequences, with around 10% found just once. Sequencing was performed on PBMCs or a T cell subset sorted from them (not recorded which). Receptor source: a man aged 18 to 30 who had mild COVID-19 (a few samples of this study predate the infection). Cell type and time point are not known. The CDR3 runs from the conserved cysteine through the conserved F or W. D genes are given only for firm matches. Not all rows give a size; the values are once, few, many and, for expanded clones, a class.

CDR3 DNA: TGTGCCAGCAGTTCCCACAGGGGTTCCGGAAACACCATATATTTT
CDR3 protein: CASSSHRGSGNTIYF
V gene: TRBV12-3/TRBV12-4
clone size: NA
J gene: TRBJ1-3
D gene: TRBD1

CDR3 DNA: TGCGCCAGCAGCTATGCGCAGAACACTGAAGCTTTCTTT
CDR3 protein: CASSYAQNTEAFF
V gene: TRBV4-1
clone size: NA
J gene: TRBJ1-1
D gene: NA

CDR3 DNA: TGTGCCAGCAGCTTAGGACTAGCGGGGACCACAGATACGCAGTATTTT
CDR3 protein: CASSLGLAGTTDTQYF
V gene: TRBV7-9
clone size: NA
J gene: TRBJ2-3
D gene: TRBD2

CDR3 DNA: TGTGCCAGCAGCTTAGCGCGAGAAAGGGCCCCGCGGGATCAGCCCCAGCATTTT
CDR3 protein: CASSLARERAPRDQPQHF
V gene: TRBV7-8
clone size: NA
J gene: TRBJ1-5
D gene: NA

CDR3 DNA: TGCGCCAGCAGCCAAGTGGGGGACGGGACCTACGGTGCCCGCGATGAGCAGTTCTTC
CDR3 protein: CASSQVGDGTYGARDEQFF
V gene: TRBV4-3
clone size: many
J gene: TRBJ2-1
D gene: NA

CDR3 DNA: TGTGCCAGCAGCTCGGACGGTAATGAGCAGTTCTTC
CDR3 protein: CASSSDGNEQFF
V gene: TRBV7-9
clone size: NA
J gene: TRBJ2-1
D gene: NA

CDR3 DNA: TGTGCCAGCAGCTTCTCTGGGGCGGGGACGACAGATCTGGGGCAAGAGACCCAGTACTTC
CDR3 protein: CASSFSGAGTTDLGQETQYF
V gene: TRBV7-2
clone size: few
J gene: TRBJ2-5
D gene: NA

CDR3 DNA: TGTGCCAGCAGCTTCCGGGACAACTCTGGAAACACCATATATTTT
CDR3 protein: CASSFRDNSGNTIYF
V gene: TRBV7-6
clone size: NA
J gene: TRBJ1-3
D gene: NA

CDR3 DNA: TGCAGCGTCTCCGGGACTCCTTCCACAGATACGCAGTATTTT
CDR3 protein: CSVSGTPSTDTQYF
V gene: TRBV29-1
clone size: few
J gene: TRBJ2-3
D gene: NA

CDR3 DNA: TGTGCCAGCAGTGAATATGGGACAGCTGAAGCTTTCTTT
CDR3 protein: CASSEYGTAEAFF
V gene: TRBV25-1
clone size: few
J gene: TRBJ1-1
D gene: TRBD1

CDR3 DNA: TGTGCCAGCAGCTTAACACCGCTTAATCAGCCCCAGCATTTT
CDR3 protein: CASSLTPLNQPQHF
V gene: TRBV7-6
clone size: NA
J gene: TRBJ1-5
D gene: NA

CDR3 DNA: TGCAGCGGGGGACAGGGCTCCATTGGCTACACCTTC
CDR3 protein: CSGGQGSIGYTF
V gene: TRBV29-1
clone size: few
J gene: TRBJ1-2
D gene: TRBD1

CDR3 DNA: TGTGCCAGCAGCCTCGGGACAGCGATTAACTATGGCTACACCTTC
CDR3 protein: CASSLGTAINYGYTF
V gene: TRBV7-9
clone size: few
J gene: TRBJ1-2
D gene: TRBD1

CDR3 DNA: TGTGCCAGCAGCTTATTTGCGGGGGGAAACACAGATACGCAGTATTTT
CDR3 protein: CASSLFAGGNTDTQYF
V gene: TRBV11-2
clone size: few
J gene: TRBJ2-3
D gene: TRBD2

CDR3 DNA: TGTGCCAGCAGCTTATTCGGGACAGAGGAAGAGACCCAGTACTTC
CDR3 protein: CASSLFGTEEETQYF
V gene: TRBV7-2
clone size: NA
J gene: TRBJ2-5
D gene: TRBD1

CDR3 DNA: TGTGCCAGCATAGGGTACCTTTACAATGAGCAGTTCTTC
CDR3 protein: CASIGYLYNEQFF
V gene: TRBV6-5
clone size: NA
J gene: TRBJ2-1
D gene: NA

CDR3 DNA: TGCAGTGCCACGACTAGCGGAGGTTACAATGAGCAGTTCTTC
CDR3 protein: CSATTSGGYNEQFF
V gene: TRBV20-1
clone size: few
J gene: TRBJ2-1
D gene: TRBD2

CDR3 DNA: TGTGCCAGCAGCTTAGCGAGAGCCCGACAGGGACGCAATGAGCAGTTCTTC
CDR3 protein: CASSLARARQGRNEQFF
V gene: TRBV7-8
clone size: NA
J gene: TRBJ2-1
D gene: TRBD1

CDR3 DNA: TGTGCCACCAGTGATGGGGGACAGGTCCAAGAGACCCAGTACTTC
CDR3 protein: CATSDGGQVQETQYF
V gene: TRBV24-1
clone size: NA
J gene: TRBJ2-5
D gene: TRBD1

CDR3 DNA: TGTGCCAGCAGCGAGGCAGGAGCGAGAGAGACCCAGTACTTC
CDR3 protein: CASSEAGARETQYF
V gene: TRBV9
clone size: NA
J gene: TRBJ2-5
D gene: NA

CDR3 DNA: TGTGCCAGCAGTTTACTTTACGGGGGACTAGGTAGCACAGATACGCAGTATTTT
CDR3 protein: CASSLLYGGLGSTDTQYF
V gene: TRBV6-5
clone size: many
J gene: TRBJ2-3
D gene: TRBD2

CDR3 DNA: TGTGCCAGCAGCTTTAGCGGGGGAAGAAACATTCAGTACTTC
CDR3 protein: CASSFSGGRNIQYF
V gene: TRBV9
clone size: few
J gene: TRBJ2-4
D gene: TRBD2

CDR3 DNA: TGCAGTGCTAGCGAAACCGGGACACGCTCCTACAATGAGCAGTTCTTC
CDR3 protein: CSASETGTRSYNEQFF
V gene: TRBV20-1
clone size: few
J gene: TRBJ2-1
D gene: NA

CDR3 DNA: TGTGCCAGCAGCCCAAAGGAACCTCGAGACGCGCAGTATTTT
CDR3 protein: CASSPKEPRDAQYF
V gene: TRBV11-2
clone size: few
J gene: TRBJ2-3
D gene: NA

CDR3 DNA: TGTGCCAGCAGTGAACCCACCCGAGGGGTGCAGTACTTC
CDR3 protein: CASSEPTRGVQYF
V gene: TRBV27
clone size: few
J gene: TRBJ2-7
D gene: NA